Listed below are T cell receptor beta chains from one sample, sequenced in a study of cytomegalovirus exposure and HLA in healthy donors. Method: immunoSEQ multiplex PCR; TCRdb's copy keeps in-frame clones and lacks some. This table holds under 200,000 clones, roughly 72% found once. Sequencing was done on a sample of PBMCs. These receptors came from a woman aged 25 to 39 in good health and CMV-seropositive. The CDR3 runs from the conserved cysteine through the conserved F or W. Fields, in order: clone size, D gene, V gene, J gene, CDR3 protein, CDR3 DNA. The D gene is left open where the match is weak. Expanded clones get a size class; other rows say once, few or many, or leave the size out.

size: NA; D: NA; V: TRBV28; J: TRBJ1-2; CDR3: CASSLPSGNDHHGYTF; DNA: TGTGCCAGCAGTTTACCCTCCGGTAATGATCACCATGGCTACACCTTC
size: few; D: TRBD2; V: TRBV9; J: TRBJ2-3; CDR3: CASTRTSGSTDTQYF; DNA: TGTGCCAGCACGAGGACTAGCGGGAGCACAGATACGCAGTATTTT
size: NA; D: NA; V: TRBV6-1; J: TRBJ1-5; CDR3: CASHPGSNQPQHF; DNA: TGTGCCAGCCACCCAGGGAGCAATCAGCCCCAGCATTTT
size: once; D: TRBD1; V: TRBV7-2; J: TRBJ2-7; CDR3: CASSHPQGAEQYF; DNA: TGTGCCAGCAGCCACCCACAGGGGGCCGAGCAGTACTTC
size: NA; D: NA; V: TRBV25-1; J: TRBJ2-7; CDR3: CASHDRTIQGGSYEQYF; DNA: TGTGCCAGCCACGACAGAACGATACAAGGGGGCTCCTACGAGCAGTACTTC
size: NA; D: TRBD1; V: TRBV4-3; J: TRBJ2-3; CDR3: CASSLQTGQGADTQYF; DNA: TGCGCCAGCAGCTTGCAGACGGGACAGGGGGCAGATACGCAGTATTTT
size: NA; D: NA; V: TRBV7-9; J: TRBJ1-1; CDR3: CASSRTVKEAFF; DNA: TGTGCCAGCAGCCGGACAGTTAAAGAAGCTTTCTTT
size: NA; D: TRBD2; V: TRBV7-2; J: TRBJ2-7; CDR3: CASSLVLAARYEQYF; DNA: TGTGCCAGCAGCTTAGTCCTAGCGGCGCGCTACGAGCAGTACTTC
size: NA; D: NA; V: TRBV5-1; J: TRBJ1-2; CDR3: CASSPGGGGGWDYGYTF; DNA: TGCGCCAGCAGCCCTGGCGGGGGTGGTGGATGGGACTATGGCTACACCTTC
size: once; D: NA; V: TRBV15; J: TRBJ1-1; CDR3: CATSRTVLGLSAFF; DNA: TGTGCCACCAGCAGGACAGTTTTGGGCTTAAGCGCTTTCTTT
size: few; D: NA; V: TRBV2; J: TRBJ1-5; CDR3: CASRRAPNIAQHF; DNA: TGTGCCAGCAGGCGGGCACCAAATATTGCCCAGCATTTT
size: NA; D: NA; V: TRBV25-1; J: TRBJ2-7; CDR3: CASSESREQYF; DNA: TGTGCCAGCAGTGAATCTCGCGAGCAGTACTTC
size: NA; D: NA; V: TRBV5-4; J: TRBJ1-4; CDR3: CASSPAGLRGPNEKLFF; DNA: TGTGCCAGCAGCCCGGCGGGGCTAAGGGGACCTAATGAAAAACTGTTTTTT
size: NA; D: NA; V: TRBV6-1; J: TRBJ1-4; CDR3: CASSGRLTPSEKLFF; DNA: TGTGCCAGCAGCGGGAGGCTGACCCCGAGTGAAAAACTGTTTTTT
size: NA; D: TRBD2; V: TRBV6-6; J: TRBJ2-1; CDR3: CASSSQTSGNNEQFF; DNA: TGTGCCAGCAGTTCCCAGACTAGCGGGAACAATGAGCAGTTCTTC
size: few; D: TRBD2; V: TRBV29-1; J: TRBJ2-5; CDR3: CSGTSGSQWETQYF; DNA: TGCAGCGGGACTAGCGGGAGTCAATGGGAGACCCAGTACTTC
size: NA; D: NA; V: TRBV6-1; J: TRBJ2-7; CDR3: CASKRQSYEQYF; DNA: TGTGCCAGCAAACGACAGTCCTACGAGCAGTACTTC
size: NA; D: NA; V: TRBV2; J: TRBJ1-5; CDR3: CASSTTGLGNQPQHF; DNA: TGTGCCAGCTCGACGACAGGCTTAGGCAATCAGCCCCAGCATTTT
size: NA; D: TRBD2; V: TRBV5-1; J: TRBJ2-7; CDR3: CASSLGLAGNYEQYF; DNA: TGCGCCAGCAGCTTGGGGCTAGCGGGGAACTACGAGCAGTACTTC
size: few; D: NA; V: TRBV7-9; J: TRBJ2-2; CDR3: CASSLAAGNTGELFF; DNA: TGTGCCAGCAGCTTAGCGGCTGGGAACACCGGGGAGCTGTTTTTT
size: NA; D: NA; V: TRBV5-1; J: TRBJ1-1; CDR3: CASRVHQNTEAFF; DNA: TGCGCCAGCAGAGTACACCAGAACACTGAAGCTTTCTTT
size: NA; D: TRBD1; V: TRBV5-1; J: TRBJ2-1; CDR3: CASSFRGLETYNEQFF; DNA: TGCGCCAGCAGCTTCAGGGGGTTAGAAACCTACAATGAGCAGTTCTTC
size: NA; D: TRBD1; V: TRBV5-1; J: TRBJ2-2; CDR3: CASTGTGGTGELFF; DNA: TGCGCCAGCACCGGGACAGGGGGTACCGGGGAGCTGTTTTTT
size: NA; D: NA; V: TRBV28; J: TRBJ1-1; CDR3: CASSLDNWNTEAFF; DNA: TGTGCCAGCAGTTTAGACAATTGGAACACTGAAGCTTTCTTT
size: few; D: NA; V: TRBV12-5; J: TRBJ2-2; CDR3: CASGHGDISGELFF; DNA: TGTGCTAGTGGCCACGGGGATATCTCCGGGGAGCTGTTTTTT
size: NA; D: TRBD1; V: TRBV7-6; J: TRBJ2-3; CDR3: CASSLESAGQGGDTQYF; DNA: TGTGCCAGCAGCTTAGAATCCGCCGGACAGGGAGGAGATACGCAGTATTTT
size: NA; D: NA; V: TRBV6-1; J: TRBJ1-5; CDR3: CASRAQVYSNQPQHF; DNA: TGTGCCAGCAGAGCACAGGTATATAGCAATCAGCCTCAGCATTTT
size: NA; D: TRBD1; V: TRBV29-1; J: TRBJ1-1; CDR3: CSVVGGTGLTEAFF; DNA: TGCAGCGTTGTTGGTGGGACAGGACTTACTGAAGCTTTCTTT
size: few; D: NA; V: TRBV7-9; J: TRBJ1-5; CDR3: CASSLVSGPLNQPQHF; DNA: TGTGCCAGCAGCCTGGTTTCTGGCCCGCTCAATCAGCCCCAGCATTTT
size: NA; D: NA; V: TRBV6-6; J: TRBJ1-6; CDR3: CASSPAQGLHF; DNA: TGTGCCAGCAGCCCCGCCCAGGGCCTCCACTTT
size: NA; D: NA; V: TRBV27; J: TRBJ2-5; CDR3: CASSSFSGHKETQYF; DNA: TGTGCCAGCAGTTCCTTCAGTGGGCACAAAGAGACCCAGTACTTC
size: NA; D: NA; V: TRBV5-1; J: TRBJ2-2; CDR3: CASSRDSSEGELFF; DNA: TGCGCCAGCAGCCGGGACTCCTCGGAAGGGGAGCTGTTTTTT
size: NA; D: NA; V: TRBV7-2; J: TRBJ1-1; CDR3: CASSLTRSPGNTEAFF; DNA: TGTGCCAGCAGCTTGACTAGGAGCCCCGGGAACACTGAAGCTTTCTTT
size: NA; D: NA; V: TRBV5-1; J: TRBJ1-2; CDR3: CASSLPEGSYGYTF; DNA: TGCGCCAGCAGCCTCCCGGAGGGGAGCTATGGCTACACCTTC
size: NA; D: NA; V: TRBV28; J: TRBJ2-7; CDR3: CAPDSPDEQYF; DNA: TGTGCCCCCGACTCCCCTGACGAGCAGTACTTC
size: NA; D: NA; V: TRBV19; J: TRBJ2-2; CDR3: CASIGGGPNTGELFF; DNA: TGTGCCAGTATTGGGGGGGGCCCGAACACCGGGGAGCTGTTTTTT
size: NA; D: NA; V: TRBV7-2; J: TRBJ2-7; CDR3: CASSLVLGDYEQYF; DNA: TGTGCCAGCAGCTTAGTTCTGGGGGACTACGAGCAGTACTTC
size: NA; D: NA; V: TRBV15; J: TRBJ2-1; CDR3: CATSRGSGGSNEQFF; DNA: TGTGCCACCAGCAGAGGGTCCGGAGGGAGCAATGAGCAGTTCTTC
size: NA; D: NA; V: TRBV9; J: TRBJ2-7; CDR3: CASSVGSSPKTSYEQYF; DNA: TGTGCCAGCAGCGTAGGCAGTAGCCCGAAGACTTCCTACGAGCAGTACTTC
size: NA; D: TRBD2; V: TRBV5-4; J: TRBJ2-3; CDR3: CASSFAGGGADTQYF; DNA: TGTGCCAGCAGCTTTGCGGGGGGCGGCGCAGATACGCAGTATTTT
size: NA; D: NA; V: TRBV18; J: TRBJ1-4; CDR3: CASSLDRGEKLFF; DNA: TGTGCCAGCTCACTCGACCGGGGGGAAAAACTGTTTTTT
size: once; D: TRBD1; V: TRBV7-2; J: TRBJ2-1; CDR3: CASSSTGSNEQFF; DNA: TGTGCCAGCAGCTCGACAGGGAGCAATGAGCAGTTCTTC
size: NA; D: TRBD1; V: TRBV20-1; J: TRBJ1-2; CDR3: CSKGTVNGYTF; DNA: TGCAGCAAAGGGACAGTTAATGGCTACACCTTC
size: few; D: TRBD1; V: TRBV18; J: TRBJ1-1; CDR3: CASSPDRAWNTEAFF; DNA: TGTGCCAGCTCACCGGACAGGGCGTGGAACACTGAAGCTTTCTTT
size: NA; D: NA; V: TRBV7-8; J: TRBJ2-1; CDR3: CASSFGIRQDYNEQFF; DNA: TGTGCCAGCAGCTTCGGCATCAGACAGGATTACAATGAGCAGTTCTTC